The 9 T cell receptor beta chains given below trace back to one sample, sequenced in a study of memory CD4+ T cells and cytomegalovirus serostatus. The sort gate was single viable CD3+CD4+CD8-CD45RO+ cells for memory CD4+ T cells. Sequenced by immunoSEQ multiplex PCR; TCRdb stores in-frame clones only, minus some. The sample consists of about 92,000 clones, roughly 80% of them appearing once. The source material was memory CD4+ T cells from blood. The receptors were gathered from an adult in good health and CMV-seropositive.

The chain recombines TRBV7-3 with TRBJ1-1, with D maybe TRBD1 (5 bases). This CDR3 contains 13 residues. V lost 4 bases and J 7 bases, leaving 13 bases between the germline ends. Germline lookup yields CDR1 SGHTA and CDR2 FQGTGA. This chain's CDR3 is CASSSPDTLEAFF. The CDR3 DNA sequence: TGTGCCAGCAGCTCACCGGACACGCTTGAAGCTTTCTTT.

On this clone itself: This specimen includes other DNA sequences encoding the same CDR3. This sequence joins TRBV18 and TRBJ2-2, with D perhaps being TRBD1 or TRBD2 (5 bases each). Trimming stripped 2 bases from V and 0 bases from J, with 7 bases between. The CDR3 contains 15 residues. Looked up from germline, CDR1 is KGHSH and CDR2 is LQKENI. For the CDR3, the DNA is TGTGCCAGCTCACCAGGGACGGCGAACACCGGGGAGCTGTTTTTT. Translation: CASSPGTANTGELFF.

The gene calls are TRBV7-3 and TRBJ2-3; 9 nucleotides align to TRBD1. CDR1 SGHTA and CDR2 FQGTGA come from the germline V gene. There are 16 residues in the CDR3. Trimming cost V 4 bases and J 0 bases; bases outside gene matches: 5. This CDR3 reads CASSSSGQGSTDTQYF. The DNA for the CDR3 is TGTGCCAGCAGCTCATCTGGACAGGGGAGCACAGATACGCAGTATTTT.

V is TRBV27 and J is TRBJ2-7; D may be TRBD2 (6 bases). Germline CDR1 MNHEY, CDR2 SMNVEV (reference sequence). V lost 3 bases, J lost 4 bases, and 13 bases lay in between. The length of the CDR3 is 14 residues. The CDR3 sequence is CASSLRGGEYEQYF. CDR3 nucleotide sequence: TGTGCCAGCAGTTTGCGGGGCGGGGAATACGAGCAGTACTTC.

This chain connects TRBV2 to TRBJ1-5; the D is unclear. The V gene lost 5 bases and the J gene lost 0 bases, with 8 bases spanning the gap. CDR1 is SNHLY and CDR2 is FYNNEI in the germline V gene. This CDR3 has 14 residues. Here the CDR3 reads CASSRAYSNQPQHF. In DNA form, the CDR3 reads TGTGCCAGCAGTCGAGCTTATAGCAATCAGCCCCAGCATTTT.

The V and J genes are TRBV29-1 and TRBJ1-6; 10 bases agree with TRBD1. Trimming cost V 6 bases and J 7 bases; bases outside gene matches: 3. The CDR3 contains 13 residues. Germline lookup yields CDR1 SQVTM and CDR2 ANQGSEA. Written as DNA, the CDR3 is TGCAGCGTCAGGGGACAGGGGAATTCACCCCTCCACTTT. It translates to CSVRGQGNSPLHF.

This chain links TRBV5-1 with TRBJ2-2; TRBD1 is a possible D gene (5 bases). V was pared by 2 bases and J by 0 bases, with 11 bases between. CDR3 length equals 16 residues. Germline V gene data show CDR1 as SGHRS and CDR2 as YFSETQ. CDR3 bases: TGCGCCAGCAGCTTAGGACATCTCGCGAACACCGGGGAGCTGTTTTTT. Its translation: CASSLGHLANTGELFF.

The chain employs TRBV19 and TRBJ1-4, with TRBD1 as a possible D gene (5 bases). Germline-derived CDR1 and CDR2 are LNHDA and SQIVND (reference sequence). CDR3 size: 12 residues. V was shortened by 7 bases and J by 6 bases, with 9 bases between the two germline ends. In nucleotides, the CDR3 is TGTGCCAGTAAGCGGGGGGATGAAAAACTGTTTTTT. Protein sequence: CASKRGDEKLFF.

For the CDR3, the DNA is TGTGCCAGCAGCTCAAAGACTAGCGGGAGGCCAGATACGCAGTATTTT. Protein: CASSSKTSGRPDTQYF. The chain is built from TRBV13 and TRBJ2-3; 13 bases map to TRBD2. With 4 bases clipped from V and 4 bases from J, the junction kept 5 bases outside the gene matches. In germline, CDR1 is PRHDT, CDR2 FYEKMQ (reference sequence). CDR3 size: 16 residues.